These 27 T cell receptor beta chains originate from one sample sequenced in a study of CD8+ T cells in alopecia areata. Isolated RNA was reverse transcribed into cDNA used as the sequencing template. Using immunoSEQ multiplex PCR, the repertoire was profiled, and TCRdb retains in-frame clones only, with some absent. The profile shows approximately 300,000 clones, roughly 64% of them singletons. Treatment meaning: oral pan-JAK inhibitor, 5-10 mg twice daily. The starting material was CD4+ T cells sorted from blood, obtained at week 24, from a patient treated with tofacitinib. These TCRs come from a human donor with alopecia areata.

This clone was detected only a few times. This chain uses TRBV2 with TRBJ2-5; D unresolved. The germline V gene encodes CDR1 SNHLY and CDR2 FYNNEI. Trimming stripped 2 bases from V and 5 bases from J, with 15 bases between. CDR3 length: 15 residues. The chain's CDR3 is CASSERRQAVETQYF. CDR3 in DNA: TGTGCCAGCAGTGAACGGCGGCAGGCGGTGGAGACCCAGTACTTC.

This clone has just a few counts. The chain joins TRBV25-1 to TRBJ2-1; possibly TRBD1 for D (5 bases). The V gene lost 3 bases and the J gene lost 5 bases, with 14 bases spanning the gap. The CDR3 is made up of 15 amino acids. CDR1 and CDR2 (germline): MGHDK, SYGVNS. This CDR3 reads CASSDAGKGDNEQFF. The CDR3 DNA follows: TGTGCCAGCAGTGACGCAGGGAAAGGGGACAATGAGCAGTTCTTC. The variable domain in full, with the rest retrieved from reference TRBV25-1 and TRBJ2-1, is EADIYQTPRYLVIGTGKKITLECSQTMGHDKMYWYQQDPGMELHLIHYSYGVNSTEKGDLSSESTVSRIRTEHFPLTLESARPSHTSQYLCASSDAGKGDNEQFFGPGTRLTVL.

This clone occurred a few times. V gene TRBV14 combines with J gene TRBJ2-5, with 9 bases matching TRBD2. V lost 8 bases, J lost 1 base, and 5 bases stayed unmatched. This CDR3 is built from 14 residues. Germline CDR1 reads SGHDN; CDR2 reads FVKESK. The CDR3 here is CASGRGGFQETQYF. The CDR3 DNA sequence: TGTGCCAGCGGGCGGGGGGGATTCCAAGAGACCCAGTACTTC.

This chain connects TRBV29-1 to TRBJ2-2; no reliable D call. The CDR3 loop spans 13 amino acids. The germline V gene has CDR1 SQVTM and CDR2 ANQGSEA. V lost 5 bases, J lost 2 bases, and 9 bases lay in between. CDR3 DNA: TGCAGCGTTTATAACAGAAACACCGGGGAGCTGTTTTTT. Translated: CSVYNRNTGELFF.

The V and J genes are TRBV5-4 and TRBJ2-3; TRBD2 aligns across 10 bases. The germline CDR1 and CDR2 sequences are SGHNT and YYREEE (reference sequence). V shed 4 bases and J 4 bases; nucleotides not matched to a gene: 3. This CDR3 spans 14 amino acids. The CDR3 DNA sequence: TGTGCCAGCAGCCACACTAGCGGGGCAGATACGCAGTATTTT. It translates to CASSHTSGADTQYF.

CDR3 sequence reads: CASSVESGVTGETQYF. CDR3 DNA: TGTGCCAGCAGCGTAGAAAGCGGGGTAACCGGGGAGACCCAGTACTTC. J is TRBJ2-5 and V is TRBV9; 7 bases fit TRBD2. After removal of 0 bases from V and 5 bases from J, the junction contained 10 bases not matched to a gene. In germline, CDR1 is SGDLS, CDR2 YYNGEE. The CDR3 is 16 amino acids.

As for this clone: Additional DNA sequences in this sample encode the identical CDR3. The V call is TRBV5-1, the J call TRBJ2-5, with unresolved D. This CDR3 region has 13 residues. Germline loops: CDR1 SGHRS, CDR2 YFSETQ. Trimming cost V 0 bases and J 2 bases, with 5 bases left between them. CDR3 nucleotide sequence: TGCGCCAGCAGCTTGGACGGGCAAGAGACCCAGTACTTC. It encodes CASSLDGQETQYF.

V is TRBV7-2 and J is TRBJ2-2; weak D call: TRBD2 (6 bases). CDR1 and CDR2 from the germline V gene are SGHTA and FQGNSA. V shed 5 bases and J shed 2 bases, with 18 bases lying between them. This CDR3 has 17 residues. The CDR3 DNA follows: TGTGCCAGCAGCCTAACCTACGGGGGAATAAACACCGGGGAGCTGTTTTTT. This translates into CASSLTYGGINTGELFF.

The rearrangement joins TRBV18 to TRBJ2-7; D perhaps matches TRBD1 (6 bases). The ends were cut back, 4 bases at V and 5 bases at J, with 12 bases in the middle. This CDR3 contains 13 residues. The germline CDR1 and CDR2 sequences are KGHSH and LQKENI. The CDR3 DNA is TGTGCCAGCTCACGAGGTCGGGACAACGAGCAGTACTTC. Translated, it gives CASSRGRDNEQYF.

The chain couples TRBV4-3 to TRBJ2-7, with D possibly being TRBD1 (5 bases). Germline loops: CDR1 LGHNA, CDR2 YSLEER. The CDR3 covers 15 residues. V was pared by 1 base and J by 0 bases, with 10 bases between. CDR3 amino acids: CASSQGQGSSYEQYF. The CDR3 nucleotides read TGCGCCAGCAGCCAAGGGCAGGGTAGCTCCTACGAGCAGTACTTC.

The J gene is TRBJ2-3, the V gene TRBV10-3; tentatively, D is TRBD2 (6 bases). The CDR3 runs to 15 residues. Trimming removed 3 bases at V and 0 bases at J, with 10 bases between. Looked up from germline, CDR1 is ENHRY and CDR2 is SYGVKD. The CDR3 nucleotides read TGTGCCATCAGTGATGGTGGGACTAGCACAGATACGCAGTATTTT. Encoded protein: CAISDGGTSTDTQYF.

V gene TRBV11-1 combines with J gene TRBJ2-7, with a weak D call TRBD1 (6 bases). The CDR3 has 12 amino acids. Looked up from germline, CDR1 is SGHAT and CDR2 is FQDESV (reference sequence). V was trimmed by 5 bases and J by 4 bases, leaving 9 bases between them. CDR3 DNA: TGTGCCAGCAGCGCTACAGGGTACGAGCAGTACTTC. Translating gives CASSATGYEQYF.

The rearrangement uses TRBV19 and TRBJ2-5; the D is unclear. V lost 6 bases and J 5 bases, leaving 13 bases between the germline ends. The V gene's germline CDR1 is LNHDA and CDR2 SQIVND (reference sequence). CDR3 length: 13 residues. The CDR3 here is CASSPGPLETQYF. The CDR3 nucleotides read TGTGCCAGTAGCCCCGGGCCGTTGGAGACCCAGTACTTC.

The chain has TRBV30 and TRBJ1-5; no clear D. Germline V gene sequence: CDR1 GTSNPN, CDR2 SVGIG (reference sequence). V was clipped by 5 bases and J by 4 bases, with 12 bases between them. This CDR3 is built from 13 residues. Here the CDR3 reads CAWEAGPNQPQHF. The CDR3 bases are TGTGCCTGGGAGGCTGGCCCAAATCAGCCCCAGCATTTT.

The chain couples TRBV25-1 to TRBJ2-2, with a tentative D call TRBD1 (6 bases). CDR3 length equals 16 residues. Between the trimmed V and J ends, which lost 1 base and 1 base, there was a span of 10 bases. The V gene's germline CDR1 is MGHDK and CDR2 SYGVNS. The CDR3 protein is CASSESGVGNTGELFF. CDR3 DNA sequence: TGTGCCAGCAGTGAATCAGGGGTTGGGAACACCGGGGAGCTGTTTTTT.

To note about this clone: Other DNA sequences within the sample encode an identical CDR3. The rearrangement links TRBV5-1 to TRBJ2-1; the match to TRBD1 covers 11 bases. Looked up from germline, CDR1 is SGHRS and CDR2 is YFSETQ. The CDR3 is 15 amino acids. V trimming: 3 bases; J trimming: 5 bases; junction bases outside the gene matches: 4. This CDR3 reads CASSSGQGAHNEQFF. CDR3 DNA sequence: TGCGCCAGCAGCTCAGGACAGGGGGCCCACAATGAGCAGTTCTTC.

This clone has a handful of counts. The V gene is TRBV29-1, the J gene TRBJ2-1; 7 bases are a match to TRBD2. V gave up 5 bases and J gave up 5 bases; unmatched junction bases: 9. Germline CDR1 is SQVTM and CDR2 is ANQGSEA. The CDR3 runs 14 residues. This chain's CDR3 is CSVRGTSEDNEQFF. CDR3 sequence (DNA): TGCAGCGTTAGAGGAACTAGCGAGGACAATGAGCAGTTCTTC.

The V gene is TRBV2, the J gene TRBJ1-1, with D perhaps matching TRBD1 (6 bases). CDR3 length equals 14 residues. Trimming left V 6 bases short and J 4 bases short, with 15 bases between. Looked up from germline, CDR1 is SNHLY and CDR2 is FYNNEI. The CDR3 sequence is CASSQQGQGTEAFF. In nucleotides, the CDR3 is TGTGCCAGCAGCCAACAGGGTCAGGGCACTGAAGCTTTCTTT.

V and J are TRBV7-9 and TRBJ2-7, with D perhaps matching TRBD1 or TRBD2 (6 bases each). This CDR3 has 17 amino acids. Germline V gene data show CDR1 as SEHNR and CDR2 as FQNEAQ (reference sequence). Trimming cost V 5 bases and J 6 bases, with 26 bases left between them. CDR3 sequence reads: CASSTGLRGARNTEQYF. As DNA, the CDR3 is TGTGCCAGCAGCACTGGACTAAGGGGGGCCCGAAATACCGAGCAGTACTTC.

This chain joins TRBV6-5 and TRBJ1-4; the D gene is possibly TRBD1 (5 bases). Germline V CDR1 and CDR2: MNHEY, SVGAGI. V lost 6 bases and J 7 bases, leaving 12 bases between the germline ends. The CDR3 extends over 13 amino acids. CDR3 residues: CASRDPGREKLFF. DNA of the CDR3: TGTGCCAGCAGGGATCCAGGGCGTGAAAAACTGTTTTTT.

Turning to this clone: In this CDR3 the conserved last residue, phenylalanine or tryptophan, is missing, so a read error is likely. The DNA is left out, because the CDR3 cannot be placed on it with certainty; the CDR3 is given as TCRdb lists it. The genes are TRBV15 and TRBJ2-7; TRBD1 reflects the table's D call only, with no check against the DNA. Germline-derived CDR1 and CDR2 are LNHNV and YYDKDF (reference sequence). Including both end residues, the CDR3 is 9 amino acids long. CDR3 region: CATIPGLLN.

V gene TRBV6-5 combines with J gene TRBJ2-5; 11 bases are shared with TRBD1. Germline CDR1 and CDR2: MNHEY and SVGAGI. The CDR3 is 15 residues long. V trimming: 2 bases; J trimming: 9 bases; junction bases outside the gene matches: 8. CDR3 in DNA: TGTGCCAGCAGTTACGGGGGACAGGGGGGAAGAGCCCAGTACTTC. Translating gives CASSYGGQGGRAQYF.

CDR3 bases: TGCAGCGTGGGACAGGCAGATCGGTCACCCCTCCACTTT. Translation gives CSVGQADRSPLHF. This sequence joins TRBV29-1 and TRBJ1-6; 8 bases match TRBD1. Per germline, CDR1 SQVTM and CDR2 ANQGSEA. The length of the CDR3 is 13 residues. The V segment lost 6 bases and the J segment 10 bases; nucleotides outside the gene matches: 8.

This clone was found a few times. The chain uses TRBV14 and TRBJ2-2; 8 bases fit TRBD2. Germline CDR1 is SGHDN and CDR2 is FVKESK. The CDR3 contains 15 residues. With V trimmed by 2 bases and J by 1 base, 0 bases remained unmatched. The CDR3 nucleotides are TGTGCCAGCAGCCAACTAGCGGGGAACACCGGGGAGCTGTTTTTT. Residues: CASSQLAGNTGELFF.

This clone was detected a few times. The rearrangement joins TRBV7-6 to TRBJ2-1, with no clear D. CDR3 size: 13 residues. Germline V gene lookup returns CDR1 SGHVS and CDR2 FNYEAQ. The V gene lost 1 base and the J gene lost 5 bases, with 6 bases spanning the gap. The DNA for the CDR3 is TGTGCCAGCAGCTTAGGAGTGGACAATGAGCAGTTCTTC. Translating it yields CASSLGVDNEQFF. Looking up the rest from reference TRBV7-6 and TRBJ2-1 gives the full variable domain: GAGVSQSPRYKVTKRGQDVALRCDPISGHVSLYWYRQALGQGPEFLTYFNYEAQQDKSGLPNDRFSAERPEGSISTLTIQRTEQRDSAMYRCASSLGVDNEQFFGPGTRLTVL.

This clone was found a few times. The chain carries TRBV7-2 and TRBJ2-3; 11 bases agree with TRBD2. V was pared by 2 bases and J by 5 bases, with 3 bases of the junction left unmatched. The CDR3 has 15 residues. Germline V gives CDR1 SGHTA, CDR2 FQGNSA. DNA for the CDR3: TGTGCCAGCAGCTTAAGAGGGACTAGCGGAGATACGCAGTATTTT. Translating gives CASSLRGTSGDTQYF.

The chain has TRBV29-1 and TRBJ1-1; D remains ambiguous. The CDR3 covers 11 residues. V was cut by 6 bases and J by 7 bases, with 12 bases left in between. CDR1 is SQVTM, CDR2 ANQGSEA, per germline. The CDR3 reads CSVIAPGEAFF. The CDR3 DNA follows: TGCAGCGTCATCGCGCCAGGTGAAGCTTTCTTT.